A selection of T cell receptor beta chains follows, all from one sample in a study of T cell responses to AZD1222 COVID-19 vaccine. Sequencing was performed with immunoSEQ multiplex PCR; in TCRdb, only in-frame clones are kept and a portion is missing. The sample shows tens of thousands of clones, 70% to 90% of them seen only once. Here the sequenced sample was peripheral blood, taken 28 days after the second AZD1222 dose. The receptors come from an adult who received the AZD1222 COVID-19 vaccine. Each CDR3 is given with its conserved first and last residue. The order of the fields is clone size, V gene, D gene, J gene, CDR3 DNA, CDR3 protein. D genes are given only for firm matches. A clone size is listed for some rows: how often the clone was seen (once, few, many), or a class if it is expanded.

once	TRBV18	-	TRBJ1-3	TGTGCCAGCTCACCACGGGGCAGGGGAACTGGAAACACCATATATTTT	CASSPRGRGTGNTIYF
few	TRBV5-5	TRBD2	TRBJ2-2	TGTGCCAGCAGCTTGGCCGGAGTAGCGGGAGTGAGGGTAACCGGGGAGCTGTTTTTT	CASSLAGVAGVRVTGELFF
-	TRBV29-1	TRBD2	TRBJ2-3	TGCAGCGTTGATAGCGGGAGGAGGTTTAGAGATACGCAGTATTTT	CSVDSGRRFRDTQYF
-	TRBV2	-	TRBJ1-5	TGTGCCAGCAGTCCTCGACTCGGACAGAGCAATCAGCCCCAGCATTTT	CASSPRLGQSNQPQHF
-	TRBV2	-	TRBJ1-2	TGTGCCAGCAGGGCAGGCTATGGCTACACCTTC	CASRAGYGYTF
-	TRBV5-1	TRBD1	TRBJ1-4	TGCGCCAGCGCCAAAGGGGGACAGGGTGCTGAAAAACTGTTTTTT	CASAKGGQGAEKLFF
-	TRBV5-1	-	TRBJ1-2	TGCGCCAGCAGCTTGGAGCCGACGGGGGGCGGCTACACCTTC	CASSLEPTGGGYTF
-	TRBV2	-	TRBJ2-2	TGTGCCAGCAGGTTTGGGAGAGTCGGCACCGGGGAGCTGTTTTTT	CASRFGRVGTGELFF
-	TRBV2	TRBD2	TRBJ2-7	TGTGCCAGCAGGACTAGCGGGGTTTACGAGCAGTACTTC	CASRTSGVYEQYF
-	TRBV11-3	TRBD1	TRBJ2-7	TGTGCCAGCAGCGGGACAGGCTACGAGCAGTACTTC	CASSGTGYEQYF
-	TRBV12-3/TRBV12-4	-	TRBJ2-7	TGTGCCAGCTCCCTAACAGTTTCCTACGAGCAGTACTTC	CASSLTVSYEQYF
few	TRBV19	-	TRBJ2-3	TGTGCCAGTAGTTACACCATCACAGATACGCAGTATTTT	CASSYTITDTQYF
-	TRBV19	-	TRBJ2-6	TGTGCCAGTAGTATAGAGGGGGCGCAGGGGGCCAACGTCCTGACTTTC	CASSIEGAQGANVLTF
-	TRBV18	-	TRBJ1-2	TGTGCCAGCTCACCAGACAAATCCTATGGCTACACCTTC	CASSPDKSYGYTF
-	TRBV12-3/TRBV12-4	-	TRBJ1-1	TGTGCCAGCAGTTTCAGAGGTGAAGCTTTCTTT	CASSFRGEAFF
-	TRBV6-5	TRBD1	TRBJ1-1	TGTGCCAGCAGCGGGGACAGCACTGAAGCTTTCTTT	CASSGDSTEAFF
once	TRBV2	TRBD1	TRBJ2-7	TGTGCCAGCATTCCTCTTTCCCGGGACAGGGACTCCTACGAGCAGTACTTC	CASIPLSRDRDSYEQYF
-	TRBV3-1/TRBV3-2	-	TRBJ2-5	TGTGCCAGCAGCCCGGGGGGTAACAGGGGTCGGGAGACCCAGTACTTC	CASSPGGNRGRETQYF
-	TRBV5-6	TRBD2	TRBJ2-5	TGTGCCAGCAGCTTGGTTCCGGGGGGACAAGAGACCCAGTACTTC	CASSLVPGGQETQYF
-	TRBV6-1	-	TRBJ1-6	TGTGCCAGCAGTGAGCAGTCACCCCTCCACTTT	CASSEQSPLHF
-	TRBV10-3	TRBD2	TRBJ2-6	TGTGCCATATTTGGGGGGGACTCTGGGGCCAACGTCCTGACTTTC	CAIFGGDSGANVLTF
-	TRBV6-5	TRBD1	TRBJ1-2	TGTGCCAGCAGGATCGGGACAGGGGGTGGTGGCTACACCTTC	CASRIGTGGGGYTF
-	TRBV7-6	TRBD1	TRBJ2-1	TGTGCCAGCAGCTTAGGTACAGGGGCCAGCAATGAGCAGTTCTTC	CASSLGTGASNEQFF
-	TRBV2	-	TRBJ2-1	TGTGCCAGCAGCCTCCTATGGGGTGAGCAGTTCTTC	CASSLLWGEQFF
few	TRBV5-1	-	TRBJ2-5	TGCGCCAGCAGCCGTGACTCAGGTTTAGAGACCCAGTACTTC	CASSRDSGLETQYF
-	TRBV2	-	TRBJ1-5	TGTGCCAGCAGTGAGGGGTCACCAAATCAGCCCCAGCATTTT	CASSEGSPNQPQHF
-	TRBV19	-	TRBJ1-3	TGTGCCAGTAAGGCGAACACAGGGCGAAACACCATATATTTT	CASKANTGRNTIYF
once	TRBV7-2	-	TRBJ2-4	TGTGCCAGCAGCTTAGAAAGAAACATTCAGTACTTC	CASSLERNIQYF
-	TRBV7-9	TRBD1	TRBJ1-5	TGTGCCAGCAGTTCAAAGACAGGGGCCAGCAATCAGCCCCAGCATTTT	CASSSKTGASNQPQHF
once	TRBV12-5	TRBD2	TRBJ2-7	TGTGCTAGTGGTCCCTTAGCGGGAGGCTACGAGCAGTACTTC	CASGPLAGGYEQYF
-	TRBV19	TRBD2	TRBJ2-1	TGTGCCACCCATAGCGGGGGGTTCAATGAGCAGTTCTTC	CATHSGGFNEQFF
-	TRBV7-9	-	TRBJ2-6	TGTGCCAGCAGCTTAACTGCTGGGGCCAACGTCCTGACTTTC	CASSLTAGANVLTF
once	TRBV27	-	TRBJ1-5	TGTGCCAGCAGTTACCGGGAACTCGATCAGCCCCAGCATTTT	CASSYRELDQPQHF
-	TRBV12-2	-	TRBJ2-7	TGTGCAAGTCTCAACCGGGGGGCGAAGTACTACGAGCAGTACTTC	CASLNRGAKYYEQYF
-	TRBV3-1/TRBV3-2	TRBD1	TRBJ2-3	TGTGCCAGCAGACAAAACCCGGGACAGGGTGCAGATACGCAGTATTTT	CASRQNPGQGADTQYF
-	TRBV5-6	TRBD2	TRBJ2-1	TGTGCCAGTAGGGGTCTAGCGGGATTTTACAATGAGCAGTTCTTC	CASRGLAGFYNEQFF
few	TRBV15	TRBD2	TRBJ2-7	TGTGCCACCAGCAGAGAGAGCGGGAGGGCCTACGAGCAGTACTTC	CATSRESGRAYEQYF
few	TRBV14	-	TRBJ2-7	TGTGCCAGCAGCCAAGATTTGCGGGACTACGAGCAGTACTTC	CASSQDLRDYEQYF
once	TRBV7-9	-	TRBJ1-5	TGTGCCAGCAGCTTAGGGGGGAACAATCAGCCCCAGCATTTT	CASSLGGNNQPQHF
-	TRBV11-3	-	TRBJ2-5	TGTGCCAGCAGCTTAGGGTTCCGACAGGGAGGAGAGACCCAGTACTTC	CASSLGFRQGGETQYF
-	TRBV11-2	TRBD2	TRBJ2-1	TGTGCCAGCAGCTTAAGCGGGAGGGTCAGTAATGAGCAGTTCTTC	CASSLSGRVSNEQFF
-	TRBV30	TRBD1	TRBJ2-7	TGTGCCTGGATGCCGGGACAGGGTCCCTACGAGCAGTACTTC	CAWMPGQGPYEQYF
-	TRBV10-3	-	TRBJ1-2	TGTGCCATCCCCGCCAGGGCACCCAACTATGGCTACACCTTC	CAIPARAPNYGYTF
-	TRBV7-9	-	TRBJ1-2	TGTGCCAGCAGCCCGGGGGGGCGCAGGTCGCGCGGCTACACCTTC	CASSPGGRRSRGYTF
few	TRBV6-5	-	TRBJ1-1	TGTGCCAGCAAAAGGGTGGGCACTGAAGCTTTCTTT	CASKRVGTEAFF
-	TRBV11-3	-	TRBJ1-3	TGTGCCAGCAGCCTCGGGACACTCTCTGGAAACACCATATATTTT	CASSLGTLSGNTIYF
-	TRBV7-3	-	TRBJ2-2	TGTGCCAGCAGCTTGAAATCATCCGGGGAGCTGTTTTTT	CASSLKSSGELFF
-	TRBV7-3	TRBD2	TRBJ2-3	TGTGCCAGCAGGGGAGGACTAGCCTCAGATACGCAGTATTTT	CASRGGLASDTQYF
-	TRBV3-1/TRBV3-2	-	TRBJ2-5	TGTGCCAGCAGCCAATCTCCGTACCAAGAGACCCAGTACTTC	CASSQSPYQETQYF
once	TRBV11-2	-	TRBJ2-3	TGTGCCAGCAGCTTAGGACGAATAACAGATACGCAGTATTTT	CASSLGRITDTQYF